This section outlines one T cell receptor beta chain sequence together with its context. Germline loops: CDR1 MNHNS, CDR2 SASEGT. The CDR3 is 15 residues long. V shed 1 base and J shed 1 base, with 8 bases lying between them. The record originates from a study of CD8+ T cells in alopecia areata. Sequencing used cDNA as its template, made by extracting RNA and reverse transcribing it. The data were produced by immunoSEQ multiplex PCR, yet TCRdb's version contains in-frame clones alone and is incomplete. Counted here are 150,000 or so clones, 87% occurring once; the ten biggest clones make up about 15%.

The receptor comes from a human donor with alopecia areata. Sequences were derived from CD8+ T cells sorted from blood, sampled at week 0. The V and J genes are TRBV6-1 and TRBJ2-1; D possibly corresponds to TRBD2 (5 bases). CDR3 sequence (DNA): TGTGCCAGCAGTGAAGACCCGGGGTCCTACAATGAGCAGTTCTTC. Translated: CASSEDPGSYNEQFF.